These T cell receptor beta chains were read from a single sample in a study of blood T cells in healthy people across ages. TCRdb reprocessed the 5' RACE reads via MiXCR and lists one record per CDR3 protein. The sample contains about 1.6 million distinct CDR3 sequences, about 32% of which appear only once. Material: blood. The receptors derive from a woman aged 30 to 39 in good health. Both conserved end residues are part of each CDR3. D genes are given only for firm matches. The size entry is marked missing in some rows and otherwise reads once, few, many or a size class.

>.|TRBV6-1|.|TRBJ2-1
CAVRGPNNEQFF
>.|TRBV24-1|few|TRBJ1-2
CATSDPTEPNYGYTF
>.|TRBV28|.|TRBJ2-7
CASRTRDGSYEQYF
>TRBD1|TRBV28|.|TRBJ2-7
CASRGQGPTYEQYF
>.|TRBV12-3/TRBV12-4|few|TRBJ2-1
CASGGGGLVVFF
>.|TRBV20-1|few|TRBJ2-1
CSARDLGDISNEQFF
>TRBD1|TRBV29-1|.|TRBJ2-1
CSTAQGVANNEQFF
>TRBD1|TRBV27|.|TRBJ1-5
CASRSTGEGQPQHF
>.|TRBV6-2/TRBV6-3|many|TRBJ2-4
CASSSALGNIQYF
>TRBD1|TRBV2|.|.
CASRRQGSHSEQYF
>TRBD2|TRBV3-1|.|TRBJ2-1
CASSLGWRERERFF
>TRBD1|TRBV20-1|.|TRBJ1-2
CSAREPGQFYGYTF
>TRBD2|TRBV5-6|.|TRBJ2-5
CANSRYLAGAIQGTQYF
>TRBD2|TRBV20-1|.|TRBJ2-7
CNASESSGAYEQYF
>TRBD1|TRBV6-1|few|TRBJ2-5
CASSDGQGRQTQYF
>TRBD1|TRBV20-1|.|TRBJ1-2
CSASPWGQGNYGYTF
>.|TRBV29-1|.|TRBJ2-3
CSVETQRATDTQYF
>.|TRBV7-2|few|TRBJ2-3
CASSRDSRGPDTQYF
>TRBD1|TRBV4-2|few|TRBJ2-5
CASSPRTGGHSGETQYF
>.|TRBV4-1|many|TRBJ2-3
CASSQIVEGPSADTQYF
>TRBD2|TRBV20-1|.|TRBJ2-2
CSARPGLAGGHGELFF
>TRBD1|TRBV28|.|TRBJ2-3
CASSASGQEITDTQYF
>.|TRBV5-1|.|TRBJ1-2
CASSLGFLSRGSNYGYTF
>TRBD2|TRBV11-2|many|TRBJ2-5
CASSLVWTSGQETQYF
>.|TRBV20-1|.|TRBJ2-5
CSARDEGRGETQYF
>TRBD1|TRBV30|once|TRBJ1-1
CAWSEDRGTRAFF
>.|TRBV27|many|TRBJ2-2
CASSFAIDRTTGELFF
>TRBD1|TRBV6-1|.|TRBJ1-5
CASSGQGVIFNQPQHF
>.|TRBV7-7|few|TRBJ2-5
CASSLARGLETQYF
>TRBD1|TRBV20-1|.|TRBJ2-3
CSAREDRKSDTQYF
>.|TRBV2|.|TRBJ2-7
CASEEDQSSYEQYF
>.|TRBV20-1|.|TRBJ1-4
CSARVVAATNEKLFF
>.|TRBV20-1|.|TRBJ2-1
CSARDSRADYNEQFF
>.|TRBV18|many|TRBJ2-1
CASSLLTSRVNNEQFF
>.|TRBV20-1|few|TRBJ1-1
CSARARGGEAFF
>.|TRBV20-1|.|TRBJ2-6
CSGYNASGANVLTF
>.|TRBV27|few|TRBJ1-1
CASSLSRETEAFF
>.|TRBV29-1|many|TRBJ2-7
CSVEAPLGQNIYEQYF
>.|TRBV5-5|.|TRBJ2-1
CASSLISGEQFF
>.|TRBV28|few|TRBJ1-2
CASRGLSGYTF
>.|TRBV20-1|few|TRBJ1-5
CSARGQFSNQPQHF
>.|TRBV4-2|.|TRBJ2-7
CASSPLTAGDGAGEQYF
>TRBD1|TRBV6-1|.|TRBJ2-1
CASSRRGQYNEQFF
>.|TRBV7-9|.|TRBJ2-7
CASSLVSSTYEQYF
>TRBD1|TRBV5-1|.|TRBJ2-4
CASSLEDRAPYEHYF
>.|TRBV2|.|TRBJ1-3
CASSEAGRGYGSGNTIYF
>.|TRBV5-4|.|TRBJ2-1
CASSSPYDEQFF
>TRBD1|TRBV18|.|TRBJ1-4
CASSSDRGLATNEKLFF
>.|TRBV9|.|TRBJ1-2
CASRSPGWGGYIF
>TRBD2|TRBV6-2/TRBV6-3|.|TRBJ2-7
CASSYGTSGRAHEQYF
>.|TRBV6-1|.|TRBJ2-5
CASSEKRRQETQYF
>.|TRBV12-3/TRBV12-4|few|TRBJ2-2
CASSFGLPGELFF